The present entry profiles one T cell receptor (beta chain) with its context. The antigen is undetermined. Germline assignment: CDR1 SGHNT and CDR2 YENEEA. The CDR3 spans 16 residues. V lost 2 bases and J 5 bases, leaving 16 bases between the germline ends. This specimen comes from a study of cytomegalovirus exposure and HLA in healthy donors. Across the whole study: Of all 380 or so donors who were genotyped, 80% to 85% belonged to the Caucasian-associated ancestry cluster.

It was with 60 Vbeta and 13 Jbeta primers that the PCR ran. Assay used: immunoSEQ multiplex PCR; TCRdb lists only in-frame clones, some missing. The sample lists about 98,000 clones, around 73% occurring once. Study-level findings and limits: It was taken for granted in presence/absence analyses that sequencing depth across donors was roughly uniform.

Specimen: PBMCs. The receptor comes from a female donor in good health and CMV-seronegative. The genes are TRBV11-3 and TRBJ2-1; weak D call: TRBD1 (6 bases). The CDR3 region is CASSLRGSNGHNEQFF. As DNA, the CDR3 is TGTGCCAGCAGCTTAAGGGGGTCAAATGGGCACAATGAGCAGTTCTTC.